This T cell receptor (beta chain) originates from a study of PD-1 blockade in classical Hodgkin lymphoma. Whole-study context: Administration of nivolumab to patients was at 3 mg/kg intravenously every 2 weeks.

Time point specified: cycle 4 day 1 (C4D1), after more than 5 weeks of nivolumab. Every single patient, without exception, relapsed after autologous stem cell transplantation, and brentuximab vedotin exposure varied. Method: immunoSEQ multiplex PCR; TCRdb's copy keeps in-frame clones and lacks some. Counted here are roughly 17,000 clones, roughly 80% occurring once; the ten biggest clones make up approximately 15%. Study-level results: For complete responders, baseline diversity was comparable to that of newly diagnosed patients. CD8+ TCR diversity did not rise significantly by C4D1, unlike CD4+. There remain no defined causes for the repertoire differences, which possibly reflect disease activity or prior therapy.

With respect to this clone: Its antigen is not known.

Sequenced here: peripheral blood mononuclear cells (PBMCs), sampled before the fourth cycle of nivolumab. This TCR was recovered from a human donor with classical Hodgkin lymphoma.

CDR3 loop: CAGGTGGQANYGYTF. DNA for the CDR3: TGTGCCGGTGGAACCGGGGGCCAGGCTAACTATGGCTACACCTTC. The chain joins TRBV6-6 to TRBJ1-2; a weak D match, TRBD1 (6 bases). Germline CDR1 MNHNY, CDR2 SVGAGI (reference sequence). Trimming cost V 11 bases and J 0 bases, with 19 bases left between them. The CDR3 has 15 residues.